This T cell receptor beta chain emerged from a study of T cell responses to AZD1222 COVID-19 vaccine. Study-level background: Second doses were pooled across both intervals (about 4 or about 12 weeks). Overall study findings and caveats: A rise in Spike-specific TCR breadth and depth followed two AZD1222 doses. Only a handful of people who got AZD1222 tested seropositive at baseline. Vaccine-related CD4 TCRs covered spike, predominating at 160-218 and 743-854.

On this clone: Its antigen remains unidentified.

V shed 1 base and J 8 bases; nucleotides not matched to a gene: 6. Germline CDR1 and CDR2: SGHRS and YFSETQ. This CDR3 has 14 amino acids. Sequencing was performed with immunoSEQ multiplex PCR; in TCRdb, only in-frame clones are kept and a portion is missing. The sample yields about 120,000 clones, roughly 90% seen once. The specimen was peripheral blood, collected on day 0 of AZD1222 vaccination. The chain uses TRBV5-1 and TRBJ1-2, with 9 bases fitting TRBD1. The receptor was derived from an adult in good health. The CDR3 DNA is TGCGCCAGCAGCTTGTGGGACAGGGAGTGGGGCTACACCTTC. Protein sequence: CASSLWDREWGYTF.